Shown below are 31 T cell receptor beta chains from a single sample sequenced in a study of TIL therapy for anti-PD-1-resistant metastatic lung cancer. The sample's time point: pre-treatment sample, taken before nivolumab and TIL therapy. The immunoSEQ assay was v3. The data were produced by immunoSEQ multiplex PCR, yet TCRdb's version contains in-frame clones alone and is incomplete. The data hold around 59,000 clones, with around 69% observed a single time. This specimen consisted of blood, obtained at baseline. The receptors originated from a person aged 25 to 79 with non-small cell lung cancer.

CDR3 sequence reads: CASSPLLVQETQYF. The CDR3 region has the DNA TGCGCCAGCAGCCCACTACTAGTCCAAGAGACCCAGTACTTC. The chain employs TRBV5-1 and TRBJ2-5, with TRBD2 as a possible D gene (5 bases). V was clipped by 4 bases and J by 1 base, with 11 bases between them. CDR1 SGHRS and CDR2 YFSETQ come from the germline V gene. This CDR3 is 14 amino acids long.

This chain uses TRBV30 with TRBJ2-7; D perhaps matches TRBD2 (5 bases). The V end was cut by 8 bases, the J end by 2 bases, with 16 bases between. This CDR3 spans 13 amino acids. CDR1 is GTSNPN and CDR2 is SVGIG in the germline V gene (reference sequence). The CDR3 sequence is CAGAGGYPYEQYF. As DNA, the CDR3 is TGTGCCGGAGCAGGAGGTTATCCCTACGAGCAGTACTTC.

The gene calls are TRBV30 and TRBJ2-5; 10 nucleotides line up with TRBD2. After removal of 5 bases from V and 7 bases from J, the junction contained 7 bases not matched to a gene. CDR3 length equals 13 residues. Germline CDR1 and CDR2: GTSNPN and SVGIG (reference sequence). The DNA for the CDR3 is TGTGCCTGGGGAGCGGGAGGGCCAGGGACCCAGTACTTC. Its translation: CAWGAGGPGTQYF.

The V call is TRBV18, the J call TRBJ1-5; tentative D call: TRBD1 (5 bases). This CDR3 region has 14 residues. Germline assignment: CDR1 KGHSH and CDR2 LQKENI. Trimming took 5 bases from V and 5 from J, leaving 13 bases between them. CDR3: CASSDGDSHQPQHF. In DNA, the CDR3 is TGTGCCAGCTCAGACGGCGACAGTCATCAGCCCCAGCATTTT.

The chain links TRBV7-8 to TRBJ1-1; TRBD1 is a possible D gene (6 bases). This CDR3 is built from 16 residues. Germline V CDR1 and CDR2: SGHVS, FQNEAQ. Trimming took 0 bases from V and 4 from J, leaving 15 bases between them. The CDR3 region has the DNA TGTGCCAGCAGCTTAGCGCTTGGGGGGGCAGCCACTGAAGCTTTCTTT. This encodes CASSLALGGAATEAFF.

This clone was observed a handful of times. The rearrangement uses TRBV6-1 and TRBJ2-7; tentative D call: TRBD1 (8 bases). V lost 6 bases and J lost 7, with 19 bases in between. The germline V gene encodes CDR1 MNHNS and CDR2 SASEGT. The CDR3 loop spans 14 amino acids. The CDR3 nucleotides are TGTGCCAGCAGGGAACAGGGGGGGGGTGGAGAGCAGTACTTC. Translation gives CASREQGGGGEQYF.

The chain links TRBV10-1 to TRBJ2-2; D uncertain. CDR3 length: 16 residues. Trimming stripped 0 bases from V and 0 bases from J, with 8 bases between. In germline, CDR1 is WNHNN, CDR2 SYGVQD (reference sequence). The CDR3 is CASSESGKANTGELFF. CDR3 DNA sequence: TGCGCCAGCAGTGAGTCGGGAAAAGCGAACACCGGGGAGCTGTTTTTT.

This clone was seen a handful of times. The V call is TRBV11-3, the J call TRBJ2-2; D is unclear. Germline loops: CDR1 SGHNT, CDR2 YENEEA. The length of the CDR3 is 12 residues. The germline V and J ends were trimmed by 3 bases and 8 bases, with 7 bases remaining between them. The CDR3 loop is CASSFRRGELFF. In DNA, the CDR3 is TGTGCCAGCAGCTTCAGAAGGGGGGAGCTGTTTTTT.

This clone has a handful of counts. V and J are TRBV30 and TRBJ1-6, with D perhaps matching TRBD1 (6 bases). CDR3 size: 15 residues. Germline-derived CDR1 and CDR2 are GTSNPN and SVGIG (reference sequence). Trimming left V 3 bases short and J 10 bases short, with 19 bases between. The CDR3 DNA reads TGTGCCTGGAGCACACCGGGGGGCTGGCGCTCACCCCTCCACTTT. Protein: CAWSTPGGWRSPLHF.

CDR3 sequence reads: CATSRDRWESPNEKLFF. The CDR3 coding sequence is TGTGCCACCAGCAGAGATCGTTGGGAGTCGCCTAATGAAAAACTGTTTTTT. The chain combines TRBV15 with TRBJ1-4; D gene unclear. This CDR3 has 17 residues. Germline CDR1 is LNHNV and CDR2 is YYDKDF (reference sequence). Trimming shortened V by 0 bases and J by 3 bases, and 14 bases separated the two germline ends.

This clone was seen more than once but under ten times. The J gene is TRBJ1-3, the V gene TRBV27, with 7 bases identical to TRBD1. The CDR3 is 15 residues long. V trimming: 0 bases; J trimming: 2 bases; junction bases outside the gene matches: 1. Germline values: CDR1 MNHEY, CDR2 SMNVEV (reference sequence). CDR3 sequence: CASSLSGQTGNTIYF. CDR3 DNA sequence: TGTGCCAGCAGTTTATCGGGACAGACTGGAAACACCATATATTTT.

The V gene is TRBV30, the J gene TRBJ2-5; D tentatively reads TRBD1 or TRBD2 (7 bases each). The CDR3 is 14 residues long. Looked up from germline, CDR1 is GTSNPN and CDR2 is SVGIG (reference sequence). V was clipped by 2 bases and J by 5 bases, with 15 bases between them. The CDR3 nucleotides read TGTGCCTGGAGTTTCCAGGGGGAGGGGGAGACCCAGTACTTC. Its protein product is CAWSFQGEGETQYF.

V and J are TRBV5-1 and TRBJ1-1, with unresolved D. V was shortened by 6 bases and J by 1 base, with 16 bases between the two germline ends. CDR3 size: 15 residues. The germline CDR1 and CDR2 sequences are SGHRS and YFSETQ. The chain's CDR3 is CASKFGPGGNTEAFF. The CDR3, as DNA: TGCGCCAGCAAGTTCGGCCCGGGAGGGAACACTGAAGCTTTCTTT.

This chain joins TRBV2 and TRBJ1-2; D is uncertain. The length of the CDR3 is 14 residues. Germline assignment: CDR1 SNHLY and CDR2 FYNNEI. Trimming shortened V by 5 bases and J by 7 bases, and 17 bases separated the two germline ends. CDR3 region: CASSREVGTSGYTF. The DNA for the CDR3 is TGTGCCAGCAGTCGCGAGGTGGGAACCAGTGGCTACACCTTC. Variable domain in full (rest from reference TRBV2 and TRBJ1-2): EPEVTQTPSHQVTQMGQEVILRCVPISNHLYFYWYRQILGQKVEFLVSFYNNEISEKSEIFDDQFSVERPDGSNFTLKIRSTKLEDSAMYFCASSREVGTSGYTFGSGTRLTVV.

The chain combines TRBV5-1 with TRBJ2-1; maybe TRBD2 (6 bases). V gave up 5 bases and J gave up 2 bases, with 11 bases separating them. Germline V gene lookup returns CDR1 SGHRS and CDR2 YFSETQ. The CDR3 runs 14 residues. The DNA for the CDR3 is TGCGCCAGCAGTATCGGAGGGGCCTACAATGAGCAGTTCTTC. Its translation: CASSIGGAYNEQFF.

The rearrangement uses TRBV7-3 and TRBJ2-5; 9 bases are a match to TRBD1. This CDR3 has 13 residues. The trim removed 5 bases at V and 5 bases at J, leaving 3 bases unmatched. CDR1 is SGHTA and CDR2 is FQGTGA in the germline V gene. CDR3 residues: CASSRGTGETQYF. CDR3 DNA: TGTGCCAGCAGCAGAGGGACAGGGGAGACCCAGTACTTC.

This clone was observed a handful of times. The chain links TRBV27 to TRBJ2-7; possible D gene TRBD2, 6 bases. CDR3 length: 13 residues. Per the germline V gene, CDR1 is MNHEY and CDR2 is SMNVEV (reference sequence). V gave up 0 bases and J gave up 6 bases, with 9 bases separating them. The CDR3 sequence is CASSLSPEGEQYF. The CDR3 DNA follows: TGTGCCAGCAGTTTATCTCCGGAGGGCGAGCAGTACTTC.

J is TRBJ1-5 and V is TRBV5-1; unclear D gene. The germline gives CDR1 SGHRS, CDR2 YFSETQ. Trimming left V 4 bases short and J 8 bases short, with 16 bases between. The CDR3 has 14 amino acids. The CDR3 region has the DNA TGCGCCAGCAGCCTGAGTCATTCCATGGAGCCCCAGCATTTT. Protein sequence: CASSLSHSMEPQHF.

The chain has TRBV5-1 and TRBJ1-1; 8 positions match TRBD1. Per the germline V gene, CDR1 is SGHRS and CDR2 is YFSETQ. Trimming at V came to 0 bases and at J to 5 bases, leaving 6 bases not matched to a gene. This CDR3 has 15 amino acids. CDR3 sequence: CASSLVLQGETEAFF. CDR3 nucleotides: TGCGCCAGCAGCTTGGTGTTACAGGGGGAAACTGAAGCTTTCTTT.

V and J are TRBV5-1 and TRBJ2-7, with 7 bases that match TRBD2. The CDR3 has 16 amino acids. The ends lost 2 bases at V and 5 bases at J; junction bases unmatched: 13. CDR1 SGHRS and CDR2 YFSETQ come from the germline V gene. As DNA, the CDR3 is TGCGCCAGCAGCTTAGCGGAGACTAGCATGAGCCACGAGCAGTACTTC. Its translation: CASSLAETSMSHEQYF.

The J gene is TRBJ1-5, the V gene TRBV7-2; D may be TRBD1 (6 bases). Trimming pared 2 bases from V and 3 bases from J, leaving 14 bases between. The CDR3 extends over 16 amino acids. Germline values: CDR1 SGHTA, CDR2 FQGNSA. The DNA of the CDR3 is TGTGCCAGCAGCTTAATAGGTACAGGGTACAATCAGCCCCAGCATTTT. It encodes CASSLIGTGYNQPQHF.

The chain is built from TRBV13 and TRBJ2-7; D is unclear. Trimming cost V 5 bases and J 7 bases, with 15 bases left between them. The CDR3 runs to 13 residues. Germline CDR1 reads PRHDT; CDR2 reads FYEKMQ (reference sequence). CDR3 sequence reads: CASSAGRNLEQYF. The CDR3 bases are TGTGCCAGCAGCGCCGGACGGAATTTAGAGCAGTACTTC.

The chain has TRBV5-1 and TRBJ2-1; D ambiguous. The germline V gene encodes CDR1 SGHRS and CDR2 YFSETQ. This CDR3 is 15 amino acids long. V was trimmed by 0 bases and J by 5 bases, leaving 12 bases between them. The CDR3 loop reads CASSLGTVYDNEQFF. CDR3 in DNA: TGCGCCAGCAGCTTGGGGACCGTCTACGACAATGAGCAGTTCTTC.

The chain is built from TRBV13 and TRBJ2-1; 11 bases map to TRBD2. The trim removed 3 bases at V and 2 bases at J, leaving 0 bases unmatched. Germline V CDR1 and CDR2: PRHDT, FYEKMQ (reference sequence). CDR3 length: 15 residues. The DNA of the CDR3 is TGTGCCAGCAGCTTTAGCGGGGGGGCCTACAATGAGCAGTTCTTC. Translating it yields CASSFSGGAYNEQFF.

This chain joins TRBV30 and TRBJ2-1, with TRBD2 matching over 9 bases. The CDR3 has 14 amino acids. Trimming removed 3 bases from V and 9 bases from J; junction bases left unmatched: 9. Germline CDR1 GTSNPN, CDR2 SVGIG (reference sequence). CDR3 nucleotides: TGTGCCTGGAGGCCGGCGGGAGGGCCGGGTGAGCAGTTCTTC. Its protein is CAWRPAGGPGEQFF. Drawing the rest from reference TRBV30 and TRBJ2-1, the complete variable domain is SQTIHQWPATLVQPVGSPLSLECTVEGTSNPNLYWYRQAAGRGLQLLFYSVGIGQISSEVPQNLSASRPQDRQFILSSKKLLLSDSGFYLCAWRPAGGPGEQFFGPGTRLTVL.

This chain uses TRBV19 with TRBJ1-2; D might be TRBD1 (6 bases). The length of the CDR3 is 14 residues. Trimming removed 3 bases at V and 2 bases at J, with 10 bases between. Germline CDR1 reads LNHDA; CDR2 reads SQIVND (reference sequence). The CDR3 bases are TGTGCCAGTAGTATGGGGGACAAAAACTATGGCTACACCTTC. As protein: CASSMGDKNYGYTF.

The J gene is TRBJ2-1, the V gene TRBV5-1; 10 nucleotides line up with TRBD1. The CDR3 consists of 14 residues. Germline CDR1 and CDR2: SGHRS and YFSETQ. V was clipped by 5 bases and J by 8 bases; unmatched bases: 7. For the CDR3, the DNA is TGCGCCAGCAGGGGGACAGGGGTGCTCGATGAGCAGTTCTTC. Protein product: CASRGTGVLDEQFF.

This clone was detected ten times or more. The genes are TRBV19 and TRBJ2-5; 10 nucleotides agree with TRBD1. Germline values: CDR1 LNHDA, CDR2 SQIVND (reference sequence). The length of the CDR3 is 13 residues. Trimming cost V 9 bases and J 1 base; bases outside gene matches: 2. DNA of the CDR3: TGTGCCAGCCGGGACAGGGGCCAAGAGACCCAGTACTTC. Its protein is CASRDRGQETQYF.

The CDR3 reads CATIVQRDEQYF. CDR3 nucleotide sequence: TGTGCCACCATCGTCCAGCGGGACGAGCAGTACTTC. V usage is TRBV27 and J usage is TRBJ2-7, with D possibly being TRBD2 (6 bases). Trimming took off 10 bases at V and 5 bases at J, with 15 bases between the two ends. This CDR3 contains 12 residues. Germline assignment: CDR1 MNHEY and CDR2 SMNVEV (reference sequence).

This chain joins TRBV21-1 and TRBJ1-5. TRBV21-1 is a known pseudogene. CDR3 size: 11 residues. The chain's CDR3 is CASSRNQPQHF. The CDR3 nucleotides read TGTGCCAGCAGCCGGAATCAGCCCCAGCATTTT.

This chain links TRBV6-6 with TRBJ2-1; perhaps TRBD2 as D (5 bases). The germline CDR1 and CDR2 sequences are MNHNY and SVGAGI (reference sequence). This CDR3 comprises 14 residues. With 7 bases removed from V and 9 bases from J, the gap between germline ends came to 19 bases. The DNA of the CDR3 is TGTGCCAGCACCCCTCGGGGTAGTTCGGGTGAGCAGTTCTTC. Translation gives CASTPRGSSGEQFF.